This entry describes one TCR beta chain. Its antigen remains unidentified. The data were taken from a study of T cell responses to AZD1222 COVID-19 vaccine. Overall study results and limits: Distributed over spike, vaccine-associated CD4 TCRs predominated at 160-218 and 743-854. Reports indicate that nearly half of spike-specific TCRs are directed at unmutated variant regions. Compared with day 0, the breadth and depth of the Spike-specific TCR repertoire rose significantly after two doses of AZD1222. It was only after the peak T cell response that any repertoires were sampled.

Assay used: immunoSEQ multiplex PCR; TCRdb lists only in-frame clones, some missing. The repertoire holds some 150,000 clones, with roughly 87% as singletons. The germline V and J ends were trimmed by 0 bases and 4 bases, with 4 bases remaining between them. CDR3 length: 13 residues. The V gene's germline CDR1 is MGHRA and CDR2 YSYEKL. The V gene is TRBV4-1, the J gene TRBJ2-1; no clear D gene. Sequenced here: peripheral blood, sampled 28 days after the second AZD1222 dose. The TCR comes from an adult who received the AZD1222 COVID-19 vaccine. The CDR3 nucleotides read TGCGCCAGCAGCCAAGACCCGTACAATGAGCAGTTCTTC. It encodes CASSQDPYNEQFF.